Shown below are 5 T cell receptor beta chains from a single sample sequenced in a study of OX40 agonist ivuxolimab in advanced cancers. Produced via immunoSEQ multiplex PCR; TCRdb's table is partial and in-frame only. The data show about 80,000 clones, about four fifths seen once. The sequences come from CD4+ or CD8+ T cells sorted from blood, collected in a trial of the OX40 agonist ivuxolimab. The receptors were sampled from an adult with an advanced solid tumor such as melanoma, head and neck, liver or kidney cancer.

The V gene is TRBV18, the J gene TRBJ1-3; no definite D call. Trimming removed 3 bases at V and 0 bases at J, with 15 bases between. Germline assignment: CDR1 KGHSH and CDR2 LQKENI. The CDR3 totals 17 residues. The CDR3 here is CASSPLSGSPSGNTIYF. DNA for the CDR3: TGTGCCAGCTCACCGCTCTCAGGCAGTCCCTCTGGAAACACCATATATTTT.

This clone turned up a few times. The rearrangement uses TRBV5-6 and TRBJ1-2; D not resolved. CDR3 length equals 15 residues. Looked up from germline, CDR1 is SGHDT and CDR2 is YYEEEE. V was shortened by 4 bases and J by 8 bases, with 21 bases between the two germline ends. CDR3 bases: TGTGCCAGCAGCCCCTTGGGCCCGCCTGGGCAGGGCTACACCTTC. This sequence encodes CASSPLGPPGQGYTF.

This CDR3 is CASLRWGAGELFF. The CDR3 region has the DNA TGTGCCAGCCTCCGATGGGGGGCCGGGGAGCTGTTTTTT. The J gene is TRBJ2-2, the V gene TRBV5-4, with D possibly TRBD2 on 6 matching bases. V was trimmed by 7 bases and J by 6 bases, leaving 13 bases between them. The CDR3 runs to 13 residues. Germline lookup yields CDR1 SGHNT and CDR2 YYREEE (reference sequence).

Note on this clone: Other DNA sequences in the sample encode the same CDR3. The rearrangement uses TRBV7-6 and TRBJ1-4; D is ambiguous. The CDR3 is 14 residues long. Germline CDR1 SGHVS, CDR2 FNYEAQ. Trimming took 5 bases from V and 4 from J, leaving 11 bases between them. CDR3 region: CASSPRLRNEKLFF. CDR3 nucleotides: TGTGCCAGCAGCCCAAGATTACGTAATGAAAAACTGTTTTTT.

This chain uses TRBV5-1 with TRBJ2-5; D is uncertain. The CDR3 covers 14 residues. Germline CDR1 and CDR2: SGHRS and YFSETQ. V lost 0 bases and J 2 bases, leaving 8 bases between the germline ends. This CDR3 reads CASSLEPRQETQYF. CDR3 nucleotide sequence: TGCGCCAGCAGCTTGGAGCCCCGACAAGAGACCCAGTACTTC. The complete variable domain, with remaining parts taken from reference TRBV5-1 and TRBJ2-5, reads KAGVTQTPRYLIKTRGQQVTLSCSPISGHRSVSWYQQTPGQGLQFLFEYFSETQRNKGNFPGRFSGRQFSNSRSEMNVSTLELGDSALYLCASSLEPRQETQYFGPGTRLLVL.